A selection of T cell receptor beta chains follows, all from one sample in a study of control samples from healthy donors and cancer patients. Sequencing used immunoSEQ multiplex PCR; TCRdb keeps in-frame clones, though not all of them. The repertoire holds 55,000 to 75,000 clones, with about 87% as singletons. The sequenced material came from PBMCs. The receptors stem from a woman in her forties or fifties with head and neck cancer. Each CDR3 is given with its conserved first and last residue. D genes are given only for firm matches. Clone size is stated in some rows and not others, as once, few, many or a class when expanded.

>.|TRBJ2-6|TRBV9|.
CASSARDGYSGANVLTF
TGTGCCAGCAGCGCCCGGGACGGATACTCTGGGGCCAACGTCCTGACTTTC
>.|TRBJ2-5|TRBV7-9|TRBD2
CASSRTSVEETQYF
TGTGCCAGCAGCCGGACTAGCGTTGAGGAGACCCAGTACTTC
>.|TRBJ2-7|TRBV6-6|.
CASSFTTRDEQYF
TGTGCCAGCAGTTTCACCACCCGGGACGAGCAGTACTTC
>.|TRBJ2-1|TRBV4-1|.
CASSQDRTGAQDNEQFF
TGCGCCAGCAGCCAAGATCGTACGGGGGCACAAGACAATGAGCAGTTCTTC
>.|TRBJ1-5|TRBV5-8|TRBD1
CASSWDRGGNQPQHF
TGTGCCAGCAGCTGGGACAGGGGAGGCAATCAGCCCCAGCATTTT
>.|TRBJ2-1|TRBV6-6|TRBD2
CASSTPGGRAYNEQFF
TGTGCCAGCAGCACCCCGGGAGGGAGGGCCTACAATGAGCAGTTCTTC
>.|TRBJ1-4|TRBV5-1|TRBD1
CASSPARTGGNEKLFF
TGCGCCAGCAGCCCGGCTAGGACAGGGGGGAATGAAAAACTGTTTTTT
>.|TRBJ2-7|TRBV27|.
CASSRTGTPYEQYF
TGTGCCAGCAGTAGGACCGGCACCCCCTACGAGCAGTACTTC
>once|TRBJ1-3|TRBV28|.
CASSFSGAGNTIYF
TGTGCCAGCAGTTTCAGCGGGGCTGGAAACACCATATATTTT
>.|TRBJ2-1|TRBV6-2/TRBV6-3|.
CASSYDAQYTMSSYNEQFF
TGTGCCAGCAGTTACGACGCCCAATATACAATGAGCTCCTACAATGAGCAGTTCTTC
>.|TRBJ2-7|TRBV6-2/TRBV6-3|TRBD2
CASSYPTSGAPYEQYF
TGTGCCAGCAGTTACCCCACTAGCGGGGCGCCCTACGAGCAGTACTTC
>once|TRBJ1-2|TRBV27|TRBD1
CASSPSRTGNYGYTF
TGTGCCAGCAGTCCTTCCCGGACAGGCAACTATGGCTACACCTTC
>.|TRBJ1-1|TRBV3-1/TRBV3-2|.
CASSPRRQGNTEAFF
TGTGCCAGCAGCCCCCGCCGGCAGGGGAACACTGAAGCTTTCTTT
>.|TRBJ2-2|TRBV7-2|.
CASSSRNTGELFF
TGTGCCAGCAGCTCCCGAAATACCGGGGAGCTGTTTTTT
>.|TRBJ2-3|TRBV4-3|.
CASSQDSGDTQYF
TGCGCCAGCAGCCAAGACTCGGGGGATACGCAGTATTTT
>.|TRBJ1-5|TRBV7-2|.
CASSLEKGRDQPQHF
TGTGCCAGCAGCTTAGAGAAGGGGAGGGATCAGCCCCAGCATTTT
>once|TRBJ2-3|TRBV9|.
CASSVGAVSQIVEYF
TGTGCCAGCAGCGTAGGGGCAGTTTCGCAGATAGTGGAGTATTTT
>few|TRBJ2-5|TRBV19|.
CASCFLGETQYF
TGTGCCAGTTGCTTCTTGGGGGAGACCCAGTACTTC
>.|TRBJ2-2|TRBV5-6|.
CASSLMDSRAGELFF
TGTGCCAGCAGCTTGATGGACAGTCGAGCGGGGGAGCTGTTTTTT
>.|TRBJ1-3|TRBV6-5|.
CASSPPDRATIYF
TGTGCCAGCAGTCCCCCCGACCGGGCCACCATATATTTT